These 27 T cell receptor beta chains were sequenced from one sample in a study of CD8 T cells in ankylosing spondylitis. TCRdb redid the calling of the 5' RACE reads with MiXCR, one entry per CDR3 protein. Of about 230,000 distinct CDR3 sequences in the sample, approximately 8.4% were seen once. Material: blood, either unsorted or a sorted T cell fraction (not recorded which). The receptors shown here come from a female donor with ankylosing spondylitis or in good health (not recorded which).

This chain uses TRBV19 with TRBJ1-1; 7 bases map to TRBD1. CDR1 is LNHDA, CDR2 SQIVND, per germline (reference sequence). V gave up 3 bases and J gave up 9 bases; unmatched junction bases: 7. The CDR3 length is 13 residues. In DNA, the CDR3 is TGTGCCAGTAGTATTAGGGACAGACAGAAAGCTTTCTTT. Protein sequence: CASSIRDRQKAFF.

This clonotype has ten or more counts. The V and J genes are TRBV10-3 and TRBJ1-1, with D unclear. The V and J ends lost 8 bases and 8 bases respectively, with 12 bases between them. The CDR3 contains 11 residues. Germline V gene data show CDR1 as ENHRY and CDR2 as SYGVKD. CDR3 bases: TGTGCCATCTCGGCGGGGTCAGAAGCTTTCTTT. Translating it yields CAISAGSEAFF.

This clonotype was counted many times. The chain combines TRBV20-1 with TRBJ2-3; TRBD2 matches 7 bases. CDR1 is DFQATT and CDR2 is SNEGSKA in the germline V gene (reference sequence). J gave up 1 base and V 0 bases, and 4 bases lay outside the gene matches. The CDR3 length is 15 residues. CDR3 sequence: CSARDFLAGTDTQYF. CDR3 DNA sequence: TGCAGTGCTAGAGATTTTCTAGCGGGCACAGATACGCAGTATTTT.

This clonotype was picked up many times. This chain uses TRBV28 with TRBJ2-2, with 7 bases aligning to TRBD2. The V gene's germline CDR1 is MDHEN and CDR2 SYDVKM. The CDR3 is 16 amino acids. J lost 3 bases, V lost 6 bases, and 10 bases had no gene match. As DNA, the CDR3 is TGTGCCAGCAGCAGGTTCCGAGGGAGGGACACCGGGGAGCTGTTTTTT. This sequence encodes CASSRFRGRDTGELFF.

This clonotype occurred many times. The chain employs TRBV12-3 or TRBV12-4 and TRBJ1-2; D remains unclear. Trimming pared 10 bases from V and 8 bases from J, leaving 17 bases between. CDR3 size: 12 residues. The chain's CDR3 is CATHHASGGYTF. CDR3 sequence (DNA): TGTGCCACCCATCACGCGAGTGGCGGCTACACCTTC.

For this clonotype: A much larger clonotype is one base distant, so this may be a read error. The chain has TRBV12-3 or TRBV12-4 and TRBJ2-2; D possibly matches TRBD1 or TRBD2 (5 bases each). The CDR3 length is 15 residues. This CDR3 is CASSFQGRRTGELLF. The CDR3 bases are TGTGCCAGCAGTTTTCAGGGTAGGAGGACCGGGGAGCTGCTTTTT.

This clonotype was seen ten or more times. The genes are TRBV20-1 and TRBJ1-1; D perhaps matches TRBD1 (5 bases). The CDR3 sequence is 15 residues long. V was shortened by 6 bases and J by 4 bases, with 21 bases between the two germline ends. The germline gives CDR1 DFQATT, CDR2 SNEGSKA (reference sequence). The CDR3 region is CSALNAGRGATEAFF. CDR3 nucleotide sequence: TGCAGTGCACTCAACGCGGGGCGGGGAGCCACTGAAGCTTTCTTT.

Concerning this clonotype itself: This may be a read error: a much more frequent sequence differs by one nucleotide. The J gene is TRBJ2-7, the V gene TRBV6-1; a weak D match, TRBD2 (7 bases). The CDR3 has 16 amino acids. The V end lost 1 base, the J end lost 6 bases, and 19 bases lay between the germline ends. CDR1 MNHNS and CDR2 SASEGT come from the germline V gene. The CDR3 bases are TGTGCCAGCAGTGAAGTAGGGGGGGCCAGCCTGACCGAGCAGTACTTC. Protein product: CASSEVGGASLTEQYF.

In this sample, this clonotype turned up many times. The chain employs TRBV24-1 and TRBJ2-5; 7 bases line up with TRBD2. Germline lookup yields CDR1 KGHDR and CDR2 SFDVKD. With 3 bases clipped from V and 2 bases from J, the junction kept 5 bases outside the gene matches. The CDR3 is 15 residues long. The CDR3 DNA follows: TGTGCCACCAGTGATACGGGGGAGGGGCAAGAGACCCAGTACTTC. Protein product: CATSDTGEGQETQYF.

This clonotype was detected ten times or more. The chain has TRBV24-1 and TRBJ2-1; the D is unclear. Per the germline V gene, CDR1 is KGHDR and CDR2 is SFDVKD. V was cut by 6 bases and J by 5 bases, with 4 bases left in between. The CDR3 has 11 amino acids. The CDR3, as DNA: TGTGCCACCAGTAATCACAATGAGCAGTTCTTC. Its protein is CATSNHNEQFF.

The chain is built from TRBV12-5 and TRBJ2-7; D not certain. The CDR3 contains 12 residues. The V end lost 8 bases, the J end lost 6 bases, and 14 bases lay between the germline ends. Germline values: CDR1 LGHNT, CDR2 FRNRAP. CDR3 nucleotides: TGTGCTAGTAGGCTGGGTTCCGGCGAGCAGTACTTC. It yields the protein CASRLGSGEQYF. The whole variable domain, filled in from reference TRBV12-5 and TRBJ2-7, reads DARVTQTPRHKVTEMGQEVTMRCQPILGHNTVFWYRQTMMQGLELLAYFRNRAPLDDSGMPKDRFSAEMPDATLATLKIQPSEPRDSAVYFCASRLGSGEQYFGPGTRLTVT.

This clonotype has ten or more counts. The V gene is TRBV24-1, the J gene TRBJ2-5, with D hard to call. The ends were cut back, 7 bases at V and 3 bases at J, with 8 bases in the middle. The CDR3 is made up of 12 amino acids. Germline V gives CDR1 KGHDR, CDR2 SFDVKD. The CDR3 DNA sequence: TGTGCCACCAGAGGAGTCGAAGAGACCCAGTACTTC. Protein: CATRGVEETQYF.

This clonotype was seen at least ten times. The V gene is TRBV4-3, the J gene TRBJ2-3; unclear D gene. Germline CDR1 LGHNA, CDR2 YSLEER. Trimming shortened V by 3 bases and J by 0 bases, and 7 bases separated the two germline ends. The CDR3 has 14 amino acids. The CDR3, as DNA: TGCGCCAGCAGCCAGTCTTCTAGCACAGATACGCAGTATTTT. The encoded protein is CASSQSSSTDTQYF.

This chain links TRBV25-1 with TRBJ2-1; TRBD1 is a possible D gene (5 bases). Trimming cost V 4 bases and J 2 bases, with 9 bases left between them. CDR3 length: 14 amino acids. Germline values: CDR1 MGHDK, CDR2 SYGVNS. CDR3 loop: CASSGATAYNEQFF. The CDR3 DNA sequence: TGTGCCAGCAGTGGTGCGACAGCCTACAATGAGCAGTTCTTC.

The chain carries TRBV5-1 and TRBJ1-1; possible D gene TRBD1, 5 bases. V lost 0 bases, J lost 4 bases, and 10 bases lay in between. The germline V gene has CDR1 SGHRS and CDR2 YFSETQ. The CDR3 contains 14 residues. The CDR3 DNA is TGCGCCAGCAGCTTGGCCCGAAGGGGCACTGAAGCTTTCTTT. This sequence encodes CASSLARRGTEAFF.

The chain is built from TRBV29-1 and TRBJ1-3; D gene unclear. V was trimmed by 6 bases and J by 0 bases, leaving 9 bases between them. This CDR3 is built from 13 residues. Germline V gene sequence: CDR1 SQVTM, CDR2 ANQGSEA. The chain's CDR3 is CSVAHSSGNTIYF. The CDR3 DNA is TGCAGCGTCGCCCACAGCTCTGGAAACACCATATATTTT.

The chain combines TRBV7-9 with TRBJ2-1; 7 nucleotides match TRBD2. The V segment lost 4 bases and the J segment 8 bases; nucleotides outside the gene matches: 17. The length of the CDR3 is 17 residues. Germline lookup yields CDR1 SEHNR and CDR2 FQNEAQ (reference sequence). CDR3 in amino acids: CASSYRVVGEGRHEQFF. The CDR3 DNA reads TGTGCCAGCAGCTATCGGGTGGTCGGGGAGGGTCGGCATGAGCAGTTCTTC.

There are many counts of this clonotype. The rearrangement joins TRBV21-1 to TRBJ1-2. TRBV21-1 is flagged as a pseudogene. This CDR3 has 10 amino acids. The CDR3 nucleotides read TGTGCCAGCACCAGGGGTGGCTACACCTTC. Translating it yields CASTRGGYTF.

This clonotype was detected only a few times. The junction departs from the called germline gene at one end, perhaps through a read error. The chain couples TRBV20-1 to TRBJ2-1; possibly TRBD2 for D (5 bases). This CDR3 contains 14 residues. The V gene's germline CDR1 is DFQATT and CDR2 SNEGSKA (reference sequence). The CDR3 region is CSVRADGRRTEQFF. The CDR3 coding sequence is TGCAGTGTTAGAGCGGATGGCCGCAGGACGGAGCAGTTCTTC.

This clonotype was seen many times. This chain links TRBV29-1 with TRBJ2-3, with D uncertain. The CDR3 consists of 13 residues. Deletions cut 7 bases from V and 1 base from J, with 12 bases between. The germline V gene has CDR1 SQVTM and CDR2 ANQGSEA. The CDR3 region is CSASSEGTDTQYF. Written as DNA, the CDR3 is TGCAGCGCCTCATCTGAGGGCACAGATACGCAGTATTTT.

The V call is TRBV9, the J call TRBJ2-3; 10 bases align to TRBD2. After removal of 0 bases from V and 6 bases from J, the junction contained 7 bases not matched to a gene. There are 16 residues in the CDR3. The V gene's germline CDR1 is SGDLS and CDR2 YYNGEE. The CDR3 region has the DNA TGTGCCAGCAGCGTAGATCCAGCGGGAGGGCGCGATACGCAGTATTTT. Protein product: CASSVDPAGGRDTQYF.

This clonotype was counted many times. The gene calls are TRBV6-5 and TRBJ2-1; the D is unclear. The V gene's germline CDR1 is MNHEY and CDR2 SVGAGI. Trimming removed 6 bases at V and 9 bases at J, with 9 bases between. The CDR3 consists of 11 residues. The CDR3 region is CASRAFGEQFF. The CDR3 DNA is TGTGCCAGCAGGGCATTCGGTGAGCAGTTCTTC.

This clonotype has at least ten counts. The chain uses TRBV6-5 and TRBJ1-2, with D possibly matching TRBD1 (5 bases). The CDR3 is made up of 12 amino acids. Deletions cut 6 bases from V and 2 bases from J, with 7 bases between. Germline V gene lookup returns CDR1 MNHEY and CDR2 SVGAGI. The CDR3 spells CASSRQNYGYTF. CDR3 nucleotide sequence: TGTGCCAGCAGCCGACAGAACTATGGCTACACCTTC.

This clonotype was found a few times. The chain employs TRBV7-2 and TRBJ1-4, with TRBD1 identical over 7 bases. Germline-derived CDR1 and CDR2 are SGHTA and FQGNSA. J gave up 5 bases and V 5 bases, and 5 bases lay outside the gene matches. The CDR3 is 14 residues long. The CDR3 sequence is CASSPGGENEKLFF. For the CDR3, the DNA is TGTGCCAGCAGCCCAGGGGGGGAAAATGAAAAACTGTTTTTT.

V usage is TRBV19 and J usage is TRBJ2-3; TRBD2 is a possible D gene (5 bases). V dropped 7 bases and J dropped 5 bases, with 16 bases sitting between them. CDR3 size: 14 residues. Germline V gene lookup returns CDR1 LNHDA and CDR2 SQIVND (reference sequence). The DNA of the CDR3 is TGTGCCAGTAATTTGCGGTTCGAGGGAGATACGCAGTATTTT. Protein product: CASNLRFEGDTQYF.

This clonotype came up many times. The chain links TRBV9 to TRBJ2-7; D possibly corresponds to TRBD2 (6 bases). Between the trimmed V and J ends, which lost 0 bases and 2 bases, there was a span of 12 bases. The CDR3 sequence is 15 residues long. Germline V gene sequence: CDR1 SGDLS, CDR2 YYNGEE. The DNA of the CDR3 is TGTGCCAGCAGCGTAGGAGGAGGGGTTACCTACGAGCAGTACTTC. This translates into CASSVGGGVTYEQYF. Together with reference TRBV9 and TRBJ2-7, the CDR3 gives the full variable domain: DSGVTQTPKHLITATGQRVTLRCSPRSGDLSVYWYQQSLDQGLQFLIQYYNGEERAKGNILERFSAQQFPDLHSELNLSSLELGDSALYFCASSVGGGVTYEQYFGPGTRLTVT.

The J gene is TRBJ2-7, the V gene TRBV7-9, with 8 bases matching TRBD2. The CDR3 totals 15 residues. The ends lost 1 base at V and 5 bases at J; junction bases unmatched: 7. CDR1 and CDR2 (germline): SEHNR, FQNEAQ (reference sequence). Here the CDR3 reads CASSLGPGGPNEQYF. The CDR3 nucleotides are TGTGCCAGCAGCTTAGGACCGGGAGGGCCCAACGAGCAGTACTTC.